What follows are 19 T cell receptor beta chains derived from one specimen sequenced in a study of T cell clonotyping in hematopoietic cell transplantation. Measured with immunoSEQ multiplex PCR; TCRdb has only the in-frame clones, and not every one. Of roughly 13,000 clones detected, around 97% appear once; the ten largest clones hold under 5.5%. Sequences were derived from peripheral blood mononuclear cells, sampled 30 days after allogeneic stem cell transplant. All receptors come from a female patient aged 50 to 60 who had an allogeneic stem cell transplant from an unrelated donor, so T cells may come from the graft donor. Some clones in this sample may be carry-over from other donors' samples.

Here the CDR3 DNA reads TGTGCCAGCAGCTTTGAACAAACGGTTAATTCACCCCTCCACTTT. Protein product: CASSFEQTVNSPLHF. This rearrangement joins TRBV5-4 to TRBJ1-6; no reliable D call. Germline-derived CDR1 and CDR2 are SGHNT and YYREEE (reference sequence). Trimming shortened V by 2 bases and J by 6 bases, and 12 bases separated the two germline ends. This CDR3 has 15 amino acids.

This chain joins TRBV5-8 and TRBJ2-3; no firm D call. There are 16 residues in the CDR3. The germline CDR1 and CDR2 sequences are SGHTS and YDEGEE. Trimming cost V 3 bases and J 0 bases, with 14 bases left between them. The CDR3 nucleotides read TGTGCCAGCAGCTACCCGAGGATGAAAAGCACAGATACGCAGTATTTT. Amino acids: CASSYPRMKSTDTQYF.

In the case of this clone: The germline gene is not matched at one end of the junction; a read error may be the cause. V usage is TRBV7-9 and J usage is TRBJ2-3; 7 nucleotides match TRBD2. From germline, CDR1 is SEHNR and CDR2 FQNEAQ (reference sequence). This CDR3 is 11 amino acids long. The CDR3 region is CGGASGDTQYF. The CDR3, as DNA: TGCGGTGGAGCTAGCGGCGATACGCAGTATTTT.

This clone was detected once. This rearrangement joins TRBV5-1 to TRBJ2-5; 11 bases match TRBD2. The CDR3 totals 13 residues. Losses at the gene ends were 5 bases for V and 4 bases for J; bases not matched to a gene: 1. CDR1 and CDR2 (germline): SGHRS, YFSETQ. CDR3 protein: CASRLAGAETQYF. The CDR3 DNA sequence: TGCGCCAGCAGACTAGCGGGGGCAGAGACCCAGTACTTC.

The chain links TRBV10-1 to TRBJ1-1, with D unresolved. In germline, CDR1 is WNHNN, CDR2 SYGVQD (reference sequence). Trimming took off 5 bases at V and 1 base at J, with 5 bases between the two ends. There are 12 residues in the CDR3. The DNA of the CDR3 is TGCGCCAGCAGTTTCGGGAACACTGAAGCTTTCTTT. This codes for CASSFGNTEAFF.

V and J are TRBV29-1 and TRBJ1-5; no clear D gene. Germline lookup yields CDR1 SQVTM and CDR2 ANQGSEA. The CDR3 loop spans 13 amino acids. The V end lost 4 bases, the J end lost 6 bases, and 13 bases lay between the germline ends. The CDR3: CSVGSNFGQPQHF. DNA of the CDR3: TGCAGCGTTGGGTCAAATTTCGGTCAGCCCCAGCATTTT. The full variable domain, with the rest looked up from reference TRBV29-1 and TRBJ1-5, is SAVISQKPSRDICQRGTSLTIQCQVDSQVTMMFWYRQQPGQSLTLIATANQGSEATYESGFVIDKFPISRPNLTFSTLTVSNMSPEDSSIYLCSVGSNFGQPQHFGDGTRLSIL.

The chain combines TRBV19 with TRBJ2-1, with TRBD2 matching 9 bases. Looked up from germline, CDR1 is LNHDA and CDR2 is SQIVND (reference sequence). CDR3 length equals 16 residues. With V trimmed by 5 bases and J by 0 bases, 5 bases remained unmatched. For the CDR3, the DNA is TGTGCCAGTAGTTCCCATAGCGGGGGCTCCTACAATGAGCAGTTCTTC. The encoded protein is CASSSHSGGSYNEQFF.

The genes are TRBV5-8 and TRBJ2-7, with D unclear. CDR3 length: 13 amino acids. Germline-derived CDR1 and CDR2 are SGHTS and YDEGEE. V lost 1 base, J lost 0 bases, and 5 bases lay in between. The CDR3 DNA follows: TGTGCCAGCAGCTTGATGACCTCCTACGAGCAGTACTTC. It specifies CASSLMTSYEQYF.

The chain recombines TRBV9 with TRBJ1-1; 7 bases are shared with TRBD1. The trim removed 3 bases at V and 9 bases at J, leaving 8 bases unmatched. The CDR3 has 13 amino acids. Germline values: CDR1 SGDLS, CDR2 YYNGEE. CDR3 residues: CASSASGQRQAFF. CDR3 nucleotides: TGTGCCAGCAGCGCATCGGGACAGCGCCAAGCTTTCTTT.

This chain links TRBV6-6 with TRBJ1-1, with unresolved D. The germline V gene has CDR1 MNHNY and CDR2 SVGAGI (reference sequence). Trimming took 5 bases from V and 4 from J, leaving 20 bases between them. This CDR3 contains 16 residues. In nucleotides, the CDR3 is TGTGCCAGCAGTGCGCGGTACGAAGAATGGGGCACTGAAGCTTTCTTT. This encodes CASSARYEEWGTEAFF.

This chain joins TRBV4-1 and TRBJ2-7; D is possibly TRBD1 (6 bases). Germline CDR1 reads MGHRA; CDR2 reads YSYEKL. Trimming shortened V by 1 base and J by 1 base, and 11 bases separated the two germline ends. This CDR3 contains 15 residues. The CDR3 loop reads CASSQGGDTSYEQYF. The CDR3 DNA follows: TGCGCCAGCAGCCAAGGTGGGGACACATCCTACGAGCAGTACTTC.

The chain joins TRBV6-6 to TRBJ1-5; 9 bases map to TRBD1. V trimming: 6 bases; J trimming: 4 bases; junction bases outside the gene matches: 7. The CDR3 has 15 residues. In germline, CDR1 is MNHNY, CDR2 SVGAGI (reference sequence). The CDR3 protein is CASRQGQGRNQPQHF. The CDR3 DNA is TGTGCCAGCAGGCAGGGACAGGGAAGAAATCAGCCCCAGCATTTT.

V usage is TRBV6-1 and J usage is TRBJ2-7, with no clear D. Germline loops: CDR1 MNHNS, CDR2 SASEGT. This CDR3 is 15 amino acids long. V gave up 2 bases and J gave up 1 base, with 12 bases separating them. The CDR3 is CASSEQQEGSYEQYF. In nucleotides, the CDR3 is TGTGCCAGCAGTGAACAGCAGGAAGGGTCCTACGAGCAGTACTTC.

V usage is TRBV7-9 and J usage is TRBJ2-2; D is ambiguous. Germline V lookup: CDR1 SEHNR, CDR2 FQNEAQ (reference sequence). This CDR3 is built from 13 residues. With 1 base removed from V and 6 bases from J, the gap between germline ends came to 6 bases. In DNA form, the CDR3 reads TGTGCCAGCAGCTTAGTATGGGCCGGGGAGCTGTTTTTT. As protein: CASSLVWAGELFF.

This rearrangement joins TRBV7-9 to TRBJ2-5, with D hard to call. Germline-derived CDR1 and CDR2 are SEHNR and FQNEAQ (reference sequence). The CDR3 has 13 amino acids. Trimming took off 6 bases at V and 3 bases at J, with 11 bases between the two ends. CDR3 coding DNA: TGTGCCAGCAGAGCCCAGGCGAAAGAGACCCAGTACTTC. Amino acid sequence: CASRAQAKETQYF.

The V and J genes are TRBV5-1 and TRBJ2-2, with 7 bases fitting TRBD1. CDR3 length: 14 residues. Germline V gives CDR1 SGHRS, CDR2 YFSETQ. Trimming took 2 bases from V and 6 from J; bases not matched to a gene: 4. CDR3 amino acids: CASSFTGVSGELFF. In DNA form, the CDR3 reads TGCGCCAGCAGCTTTACAGGGGTATCCGGGGAGCTGTTTTTT.

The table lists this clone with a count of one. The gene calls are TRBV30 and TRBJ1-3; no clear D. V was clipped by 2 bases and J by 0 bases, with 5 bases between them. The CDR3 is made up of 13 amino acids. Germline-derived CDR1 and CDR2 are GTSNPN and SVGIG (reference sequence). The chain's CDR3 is CAWSISSGNTIYF. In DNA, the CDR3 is TGTGCCTGGAGTATAAGCTCTGGAAACACCATATATTTT.

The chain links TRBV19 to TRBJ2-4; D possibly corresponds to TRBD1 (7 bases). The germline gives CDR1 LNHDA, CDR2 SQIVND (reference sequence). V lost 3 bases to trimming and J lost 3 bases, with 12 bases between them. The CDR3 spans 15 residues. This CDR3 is CASSMGRGDKNIQYF. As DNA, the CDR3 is TGTGCCAGTAGTATGGGCAGGGGGGACAAAAACATTCAGTACTTC.

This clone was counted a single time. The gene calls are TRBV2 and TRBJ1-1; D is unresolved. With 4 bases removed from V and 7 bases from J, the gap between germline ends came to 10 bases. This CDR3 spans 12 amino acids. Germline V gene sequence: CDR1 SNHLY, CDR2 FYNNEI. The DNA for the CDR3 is TGTGCCAGCAGTGTCCCTATGGATGAAGCTTTCTTT. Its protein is CASSVPMDEAFF. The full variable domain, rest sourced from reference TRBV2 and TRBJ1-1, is EPEVTQTPSHQVTQMGQEVILRCVPISNHLYFYWYRQILGQKVEFLVSFYNNEISEKSEIFDDQFSVERPDGSNFTLKIRSTKLEDSAMYFCASSVPMDEAFFGQGTRLTVV.